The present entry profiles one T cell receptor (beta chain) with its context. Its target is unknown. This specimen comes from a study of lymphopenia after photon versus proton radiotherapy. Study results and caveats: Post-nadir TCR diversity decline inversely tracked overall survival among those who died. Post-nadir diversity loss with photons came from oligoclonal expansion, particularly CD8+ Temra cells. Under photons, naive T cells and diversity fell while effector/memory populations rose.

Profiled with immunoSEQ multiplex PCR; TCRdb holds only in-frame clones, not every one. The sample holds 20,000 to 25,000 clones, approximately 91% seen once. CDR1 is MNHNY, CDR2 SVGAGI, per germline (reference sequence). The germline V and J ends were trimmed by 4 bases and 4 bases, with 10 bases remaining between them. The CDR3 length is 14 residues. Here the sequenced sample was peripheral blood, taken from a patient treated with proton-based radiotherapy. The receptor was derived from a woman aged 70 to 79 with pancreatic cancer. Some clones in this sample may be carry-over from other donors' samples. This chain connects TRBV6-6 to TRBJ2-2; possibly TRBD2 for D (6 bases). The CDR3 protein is CASSWGGTTGELFF. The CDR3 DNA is TGTGCCAGCAGTTGGGGAGGAACCACCGGGGAGCTGTTTTTT.